The 16 T cell receptor beta chains reported below all come from one sample, sequenced in a study of shared clonotypes between healthy human individuals. Clones were sequenced by immunoSEQ multiplex PCR, and TCRdb holds only the in-frame ones, with some missing. The sample carries approximately 1.4 million clones, 98% recorded once. Input material: naive CD4+ T cells sorted from blood. The subset is: CD45RA+ positively selected. The receptors originated from a man younger than 40 in good health.

A single count supports this clone. V usage is TRBV5-4 and J usage is TRBJ1-2, with 7 bases matching TRBD1. Germline trimming cut 3 bases from V and 2 bases from J; bases unmatched to any gene: 10. Germline V lookup: CDR1 SGHNT, CDR2 YYREEE (reference sequence). The length of the CDR3 is 16 residues. DNA for the CDR3: TGTGCCAGCAGCTCAGCGGTGGTGACAGGGAACTATGGCTACACCTTC. Translating gives CASSSAVVTGNYGYTF.

The V call is TRBV11-3, the J call TRBJ1-1; 7 bases are a match to TRBD1. V lost 4 bases and J lost 3; bases outside the gene matches: 5. CDR3 length: 14 residues. Germline values: CDR1 SGHNT, CDR2 YENEEA. In nucleotides, the CDR3 is TGTGCCAGCAGCTACAGGGGAGGGGACACTGAAGCTTTCTTT. Translated: CASSYRGGDTEAFF.

This sequence joins TRBV6-5 and TRBJ2-7; perhaps TRBD2 as D (5 bases). This CDR3 has 15 residues. Germline CDR1 and CDR2: MNHEY and SVGAGI. V shed 2 bases and J shed 7 bases, with 18 bases lying between them. Here the CDR3 reads CASSYAPLYSGEQYF. The CDR3 DNA is TGTGCCAGCAGTTACGCCCCGCTCTACTCGGGGGAGCAGTACTTC.

In DNA form, the CDR3 reads TGTGCCAGCAGAGGCCAGGGGGCAGGTCAGCCCCAGCATTTT. Its protein is CASRGQGAGQPQHF. The chain carries TRBV2 and TRBJ1-5; the match to TRBD1 covers 8 bases. The V segment lost 6 bases and the J segment 6 bases; nucleotides outside the gene matches: 7. The germline V gene encodes CDR1 SNHLY and CDR2 FYNNEI. CDR3 length equals 14 residues.

This clone was observed a single time. The chain recombines TRBV20-1 with TRBJ1-1; tentatively, D is TRBD1 (5 bases). The V and J ends lost 6 bases and 8 bases respectively, with 13 bases between them. The CDR3 totals 11 residues. Germline V gives CDR1 DFQATT, CDR2 SNEGSKA (reference sequence). DNA for the CDR3: TGCAGTGCCCCCTTGGGGGTAGAAGCTTTCTTT. Protein sequence: CSAPLGVEAFF.

The chain employs TRBV7-8 and TRBJ2-5; 7 bases map to TRBD1. CDR1 is SGHVS and CDR2 is FQNEAQ in the germline V gene. The CDR3 extends over 15 amino acids. V lost 5 bases, J lost 1 base, and 7 bases stayed unmatched. Here the CDR3 DNA reads TGTGCCAGCAGCGCATCGGGACAGACCCAAGAGACCCAGTACTTC. It specifies CASSASGQTQETQYF.

This clone showed up just once. CDR3 nucleotide sequence: TGTGCCAGCTCACCACCGAACTTTCGGGGACTCCAAGAGACCCAGTACTTC. Its translation is CASSPPNFRGLQETQYF. This chain links TRBV18 with TRBJ2-5, with a possible D match to TRBD2 (6 bases). This CDR3 region has 17 residues. Trimming took off 0 bases at V and 1 base at J, with 15 bases between the two ends. The germline V gene has CDR1 KGHSH and CDR2 LQKENI.

The sample holds one count of this clone. This sequence joins TRBV2 and TRBJ1-1; D call uncertain. The CDR3 runs to 13 residues. V was pared by 6 bases and J by 1 base, with 9 bases between. The germline CDR1 and CDR2 sequences are SNHLY and FYNNEI. The CDR3 is CASRTDGNTEAFF. The CDR3 DNA reads as TGTGCCAGCAGGACGGACGGGAACACTGAAGCTTTCTTT. Full variable domain (remainder filled in from reference TRBV2 and TRBJ1-1): EPEVTQTPSHQVTQMGQEVILRCVPISNHLYFYWYRQILGQKVEFLVSFYNNEISEKSEIFDDQFSVERPDGSNFTLKIRSTKLEDSAMYFCASRTDGNTEAFFGQGTRLTVV.

This CDR3 reads CASSLADRNYGYTF. CDR3 bases: TGCGCCAGCAGCTTGGCGGACAGAAACTATGGCTACACCTTC. The genes are TRBV5-1 and TRBJ1-2; a weak D match, TRBD1 (6 bases). CDR1 and CDR2 (germline): SGHRS, YFSETQ. Trimming left V 0 bases short and J 2 bases short, with 8 bases between. This CDR3 is built from 14 residues.

The rearrangement uses TRBV6-5 and TRBJ2-1; D is uncertain. Germline assignment: CDR1 MNHEY and CDR2 SVGAGI. The CDR3 loop spans 12 amino acids. V dropped 5 bases and J dropped 8 bases, with 10 bases sitting between them. The CDR3: CASSLRPHEQFF. CDR3 in DNA: TGTGCCAGCAGTCTTAGGCCCCATGAGCAGTTCTTC.

The CDR3 coding sequence is TGTGCCAGCAGCTCGAATGTATTGGCGAACACCGGGGAGCTGTTTTTT. This translates into CASSSNVLANTGELFF. The chain combines TRBV7-9 with TRBJ2-2; D ambiguous. V shed 4 bases and J shed 0 bases, with 12 bases lying between them. CDR1 is SEHNR, CDR2 FQNEAQ, per germline (reference sequence). The CDR3 has 16 amino acids.

The chain is built from TRBV6-1 and TRBJ2-1; the D call may be TRBD1 or TRBD2 (5 bases each). The V end was cut by 9 bases, the J end by 7 bases, with 16 bases between. Germline V CDR1 and CDR2: MNHNS, SASEGT. The CDR3 covers 13 residues. The DNA for the CDR3 is TGTGCCAGTGGGACCGGGTGGTGGAATGAGCAGTTCTTC. This encodes CASGTGWWNEQFF.

The chain carries TRBV7-6 and TRBJ2-2; 8 positions agree with TRBD2. With 3 bases clipped from V and 5 bases from J, the junction kept 11 bases outside the gene matches. The CDR3 extends over 17 amino acids. The germline V gene encodes CDR1 SGHVS and CDR2 FNYEAQ. The CDR3 is CASSFSQRELYTGELFF. Here the CDR3 DNA reads TGTGCCAGCAGCTTCTCTCAGCGGGAGTTATATACCGGGGAGCTGTTTTTT.

The V and J genes are TRBV10-1 and TRBJ2-5; TRBD1 agrees at 11 bases. The CDR3 runs 16 residues. V lost 0 bases to trimming and J lost 1 base; unmatched junction nucleotides: 1. Germline lookup yields CDR1 WNHNN and CDR2 SYGVQD (reference sequence). CDR3 DNA: TGCGCCAGCAGTGAGTCAGGACAGGGGGCCCAAGAGACCCAGTACTTC. This encodes CASSESGQGAQETQYF.

V is TRBV10-3 and J is TRBJ1-5; the match to TRBD1 covers 7 bases. The CDR3 length is 14 residues. The trim removed 4 bases at V and 5 bases at J, leaving 5 bases unmatched. CDR1 ENHRY and CDR2 SYGVKD come from the germline V gene. CDR3 in amino acids: CAISAGGDDQPQHF. The CDR3 nucleotides are TGTGCCATCAGTGCAGGGGGGGATGATCAGCCCCAGCATTTT.

The J gene is TRBJ2-2, the V gene TRBV5-1; the D is unclear. CDR3 length equals 14 residues. Trimming shortened V by 3 bases and J by 2 bases, and 8 bases separated the two germline ends. Germline values: CDR1 SGHRS, CDR2 YFSETQ. CDR3 residues: CASSSRDNTGELFF. CDR3 in DNA: TGCGCCAGCAGCTCCCGAGATAACACCGGGGAGCTGTTTTTT.